A single sample gave rise to the 27 T cell receptor beta chains below, sequenced in a study of metastatic and nonmetastatic thyroid tumors. MiXCR re-clonotyped the PCR reads for TCRdb. The table includes 26,000 or so clones, approximately 3.7% detected once. Among the patients, none had received any treatment before thyroid surgery. The sample comprised blood. These TCRs come from a male donor with papillary thyroid cancer or a benign thyroid nodule (not recorded which). Some clones in this sample may be carry-over from other donors' samples.

In this sample, this clone turned up many times. Other DNA sequences in the sample encode the same CDR3. V gene TRBV20-1 combines with J gene TRBJ2-7, with D possibly called TRBD1 or TRBD2 (5 bases each). V was pared by 2 bases and J by 3 bases, with 14 bases between. This CDR3 has 14 residues. Germline CDR1 reads DFQATT; CDR2 reads SNEGSKA (reference sequence). CDR3 amino acids: CSARRDQPRYEQYF. The CDR3, as DNA: TGCAGTGCTAGACGGGACCAGCCCCGCTACGAGCAGTACTTC.

This clone has at least ten counts. A single base separates this from a much larger clone, so it may be a read error. V and J are TRBV28 and TRBJ2-6; maybe TRBD2 (5 bases). The CDR3 is made up of 14 amino acids. In germline, CDR1 is MDHEN, CDR2 SYDVKM. The chain's CDR3 is CACSGTSGANVLTF. In DNA form, the CDR3 reads TGTGCCTGCAGCGGAACCTCTGGGGCCAACGTCCTGACTTTC.

The chain links TRBV6-1 to TRBJ2-1, with 10 positions matching TRBD1. V trimming: 6 bases; J trimming: 8 bases; junction bases outside the gene matches: 19. The CDR3 length is 18 residues. Germline CDR1 reads MNHNS; CDR2 reads SASEGT. CDR3 DNA sequence: TGTGCCAGCAGCTCACCCCGGCGGGGACAGGGGATTTTAGATGAGCAGTTCTTC. It encodes CASSSPRRGQGILDEQFF.

This clone showed up many times. The genes are TRBV25-1 and TRBJ1-4; D possibly corresponds to TRBD1 (5 bases). The CDR3 extends over 15 amino acids. V was trimmed by 3 bases and J by 5 bases, leaving 13 bases between them. Germline V CDR1 and CDR2: MGHDK, SYGVNS. CDR3 sequence (DNA): TGTGCCAGCAGTGAGGGCACGGGGCCGAATGAAAAACTGTTTTTT. Protein sequence: CASSEGTGPNEKLFF.

The chain is built from TRBV15 and TRBJ1-2; D might be TRBD1 (6 bases). V was shortened by 0 bases and J by 5 bases, with 13 bases between the two germline ends. Germline assignment: CDR1 LNHNV and CDR2 YYDKDF (reference sequence). The CDR3 spans 15 residues. The CDR3 reads CATSRDMGAPYGYTF. CDR3 DNA sequence: TGTGCCACCAGCAGAGATATGGGGGCACCTTATGGCTACACCTTC.

The table lists this clone with many counts. V usage is TRBV7-9 and J usage is TRBJ2-5, with a weak D call TRBD2 (6 bases). The CDR3 extends over 15 amino acids. Germline values: CDR1 SEHNR, CDR2 FQNEAQ (reference sequence). V was pared by 6 bases and J by 5 bases, with 19 bases between. Here the CDR3 DNA reads TGTGCCAGCAGTCGCGCGGAGGGGCGGAAGGAGACCCAGTACTTC. This encodes CASSRAEGRKETQYF.

This clone was detected many times. The J gene is TRBJ1-2, the V gene TRBV15; D perhaps matches TRBD1 (6 bases). Germline lookup yields CDR1 LNHNV and CDR2 YYDKDF (reference sequence). The CDR3 is made up of 13 amino acids. Trimming shortened V by 8 bases and J by 5 bases, and 15 bases separated the two germline ends. CDR3 coding DNA: TGTGCCACCTCCCGGGACATACAGTATGGCTACACCTTC. This translates into CATSRDIQYGYTF.

V usage is TRBV7-2 and J usage is TRBJ2-7; 10 positions agree with TRBD2. The CDR3 loop spans 14 amino acids. Germline lookup yields CDR1 SGHTA and CDR2 FQGNSA. J was trimmed by 5 bases and V by 6 bases; bases with no gene match: 7. Here the CDR3 reads CASRLAGEINEQYF. In nucleotides, the CDR3 is TGTGCCAGCAGGCTAGCGGGAGAGATCAACGAGCAGTACTTC. Filled out from reference TRBV7-2 and TRBJ2-7, the complete variable domain reads GAGVSQSPSNKVTEKGKDVELRCDPISGHTALYWYRQSLGQGLEFLIYFQGNSAPDKSGLPSDRFSAERTGGSVSTLTIQRTQQEDSAVYLCASRLAGEINEQYFGPGTRLTVT.

At least ten counts were recorded for this clone. The J gene is TRBJ2-1, the V gene TRBV9, with D unclear. The CDR3 has 15 residues. Germline assignment: CDR1 SGDLS and CDR2 YYNGEE. V lost 4 bases and J lost 1, with 12 bases in between. Here the CDR3 reads CASSPTLLSYNEQFF. DNA for the CDR3: TGTGCCAGCAGCCCGACGCTGCTTTCCTACAATGAGCAGTTCTTC.

By its share, this clone is medium-sized (0.01 to 0.1%). The V and J genes are TRBV6-4 and TRBJ1-2; D unresolved. This CDR3 has 15 residues. Trimming removed 3 bases at V and 2 bases at J, with 13 bases between. Germline CDR1 is MRHNA and CDR2 is SNTAGT. The CDR3, as DNA: TGTGCCAGCAGTGAGGGAGCCAGTGGGAACTATGGCTACACCTTC. Encoded protein: CASSEGASGNYGYTF.

This clone was picked up a small number of times. This CDR3 reads CASSFRHGPSVPQHF. The CDR3, as DNA: TGTGCCAGCAGCTTTCGCCATGGCCCTTCAGTACCCCAGCATTTT. The V and J genes are TRBV7-2 and TRBJ1-5; no reliable D call. The germline gives CDR1 SGHTA, CDR2 FQGNSA. Trimming cost V 3 bases and J 10 bases, with 19 bases left between them. The CDR3 length is 15 residues.

Points on this clone: The identical CDR3 is also encoded by other nucleotide sequences in the sample. The CDR3 spells CASSYRTGELFF. The DNA of the CDR3 is TGTGCCAGCAGTTATCGGACAGGGGAGCTGTTTTTT. This chain connects TRBV6-1 to TRBJ2-2, with D possibly being TRBD1 (5 bases). V lost 5 bases, J lost 8 bases, and 9 bases lay in between. Germline CDR1 MNHNS, CDR2 SASEGT. The CDR3 loop spans 12 amino acids.

This clone is medium-sized by share. This chain uses TRBV6-5 with TRBJ2-7, with 13 bases lining up with TRBD2. Looked up from germline, CDR1 is MNHEY and CDR2 is SVGAGI. The CDR3 contains 17 residues. Losses at the gene ends were 0 bases for V and 7 bases for J; bases not matched to a gene: 9. CDR3 sequence (DNA): TGTGCCAGCAGTTACTCGGGACTAGCGGGATCCTCGCGGGAGCAGTACTTC. Its translation is CASSYSGLAGSSREQYF.

In its sample, this clone was seen a few times. This chain uses TRBV7-3 with TRBJ2-2; TRBD2 agrees at 7 bases. The germline V gene has CDR1 SGHTA and CDR2 FQGTGA. Losses at the gene ends were 5 bases for V and 6 bases for J; bases not matched to a gene: 9. CDR3 size: 15 residues. This CDR3 is CASSPRTSLPGELFF. Here the CDR3 DNA reads TGTGCCAGCAGCCCTCGGACTAGTCTCCCCGGGGAGCTGTTTTTT.

The CDR3, as DNA: TGTGCCAGCAGCCCAATGGGCGATGGCTACACCTTC. Its protein is CASSPMGDGYTF. The genes are TRBV7-9 and TRBJ1-2; no clear D gene. The CDR3 runs 12 residues. Germline values: CDR1 SEHNR, CDR2 FQNEAQ (reference sequence). Trimming took 5 bases from V and 6 from J, leaving 10 bases between them.

There are many counts of this clone. The chain is built from TRBV19 and TRBJ2-1; the D gene is possibly TRBD2 (6 bases). Germline CDR1 and CDR2: LNHDA and SQIVND (reference sequence). The V end was cut by 2 bases, the J end by 3 bases, with 11 bases between. The CDR3 totals 15 residues. This chain's CDR3 is CASSIQRGGYNEQFF. The CDR3 nucleotides are TGTGCCAGTAGTATACAGAGGGGAGGCTACAATGAGCAGTTCTTC.

A remark on this clone: An end of the junction does not agree with germline; a read error may underlie this. This chain joins TRBV3-1 and TRBJ2-1; D not resolved. The germline gives CDR1 LGHDT, CDR2 YNNKEL (reference sequence). CDR3 size: 13 residues. Written as DNA, the CDR3 is TGTGTCAGCAGCCAAGATCGATACAATGAGCAGTTCTTC. As protein: CVSSQDRYNEQFF.

This clone has just a few counts. The chain carries TRBV6-5 and TRBJ2-7; TRBD1 or TRBD2 may be the D gene (6 bases each). The germline V and J ends were trimmed by 2 bases and 4 bases, with 15 bases remaining between them. CDR3 length: 15 amino acids. Germline CDR1 is MNHEY and CDR2 is SVGAGI. CDR3 coding DNA: TGTGCCAGCAGTTACCTCGAACAGGGAGGATACGAGCAGTACTTC. This encodes CASSYLEQGGYEQYF.

CDR3 DNA: TGTGCCAGCAGTTACGAAAGATTGAACACTGAAGCTTTCTTT. As protein: CASSYERLNTEAFF. The J gene is TRBJ1-1, the V gene TRBV6-5; D gene unclear. The germline V gene has CDR1 MNHEY and CDR2 SVGAGI. The CDR3 is 14 amino acids. The V end was cut by 2 bases, the J end by 0 bases, with 7 bases between.

This clone has at least ten counts. V usage is TRBV20-1 and J usage is TRBJ2-7; TRBD1 might be the D (5 bases). CDR3 length: 13 residues. CDR1 is DFQATT and CDR2 is SNEGSKA in the germline V gene (reference sequence). The ends were cut back, 6 bases at V and 2 bases at J, with 14 bases in the middle. CDR3 DNA sequence: TGCAGTGCCACCCCCGACAGAACCTACGAGCAGTACTTC. It translates to CSATPDRTYEQYF.

In its sample, this clone was seen many times. The J gene is TRBJ2-3, the V gene TRBV7-2; 9 bases agree with TRBD2. This CDR3 comprises 16 residues. Germline CDR1 is SGHTA and CDR2 is FQGNSA. J gave up 0 bases and V 5 bases, and 6 bases lay outside the gene matches. CDR3 DNA: TGTGCCAGCAGCCTGAGGCTAGCGGGAAGCACAGATACGCAGTATTTT. Protein sequence: CASSLRLAGSTDTQYF. The variable domain in full, with the rest retrieved from reference TRBV7-2 and TRBJ2-3, is GAGVSQSPSNKVTEKGKDVELRCDPISGHTALYWYRQSLGQGLEFLIYFQGNSAPDKSGLPSDRFSAERTGGSVSTLTIQRTQQEDSAVYLCASSLRLAGSTDTQYFGPGTRLTVL.

This clone was found many times. Written as DNA, the CDR3 is TGTGCCAGCAGTTCTACCGGGACAGGGATTTACAATGAGCAGTTCTTC. The encoded protein is CASSSTGTGIYNEQFF. The rearrangement links TRBV11-2 to TRBJ2-1; TRBD1 matches at 9 bases. V lost 6 bases and J lost 4; bases outside the gene matches: 10. Germline V gives CDR1 SGHAT, CDR2 FQNNGV. The CDR3 is 16 residues long. Filled out from reference TRBV11-2 and TRBJ2-1, the complete variable domain reads EAGVAQSPRYKIIEKRQSVAFWCNPISGHATLYWYQQILGQGPKLLIQFQNNGVVDDSQLPKDRFSAERLKGVDSTLKIQPAKLEDSAVYLCASSSTGTGIYNEQFFGPGTRLTVL.

This clone was observed a handful of times. This chain joins TRBV12-3 or TRBV12-4 and TRBJ1-4; 8 bases match TRBD1. The CDR3 loop spans 11 amino acids. Trimming removed 8 bases from V and 12 bases from J; junction bases left unmatched: 5. CDR3 DNA sequence: TGTGCCAGCGGCTACAGGGGGGAACTGTTTTTT. Its translation: CASGYRGELFF.

This clone was seen repeatedly, ten times or more. This chain joins TRBV20-1 and TRBJ2-1; the match to TRBD2 covers 10 bases. From germline, CDR1 is DFQATT and CDR2 SNEGSKA (reference sequence). The CDR3 has 19 residues. V dropped 4 bases and J dropped 6; count of bases not matched to a gene: 21. As DNA, the CDR3 is TGCAGTGCTACAGGCCAAGCGGGGACATGGACTAGCGGATTCAATGAGCAGTTCTTC. Its protein product is CSATGQAGTWTSGFNEQFF.

Turning to this clone: An end of the junction does not agree with germline; a read error may underlie this. The CDR3 region is CTSSFRGPSQPHHF. The DNA for the CDR3 is TGTACCAGCAGTTTTCGGGGCCCCAGTCAGCCCCACCATTTT. This chain connects TRBV28 to TRBJ1-5; D perhaps matches TRBD1 (5 bases). Germline CDR1 MDHEN, CDR2 SYDVKM. The CDR3 loop spans 14 amino acids.

Ten or more counts support this clone. The gene calls are TRBV7-2 and TRBJ1-5; no definite D call. The V end was cut by 1 base, the J end by 7 bases, with 14 bases between. The CDR3 has 15 residues. Germline V lookup: CDR1 SGHTA, CDR2 FQGNSA. CDR3 nucleotide sequence: TGTGCCAGCAGCTTAGTGGGTGGGGAGGAGCAGCCCCAGCATTTT. It encodes CASSLVGGEEQPQHF.

This chain joins TRBV11-2 and TRBJ1-1, with 7 bases that match TRBD1. The CDR3 has 15 residues. V lost 6 bases, J lost 3 bases, and 10 bases stayed unmatched. Germline assignment: CDR1 SGHAT and CDR2 FQNNGV. The CDR3 sequence is CASSLTRGKDTEAFF. CDR3 coding DNA: TGTGCCAGCAGTCTGACCAGGGGGAAGGACACTGAAGCTTTCTTT. The entire variable domain, with the rest obtained from reference TRBV11-2 and TRBJ1-1, is as follows: EAGVAQSPRYKIIEKRQSVAFWCNPISGHATLYWYQQILGQGPKLLIQFQNNGVVDDSQLPKDRFSAERLKGVDSTLKIQPAKLEDSAVYLCASSLTRGKDTEAFFGQGTRLTVV.